The clone carrying this TCR beta chain was counted once. No antigen is known for it. These data come from a study of graft-versus-host responses after intestinal transplantation. Assay used: immunoSEQ multiplex PCR; TCRdb lists only in-frame clones, some missing. This sample has 120,000 or so clones, with around 93% found just once. General observations from the study: There was an association between peak levels of circulating GvH clones and early post-transplant HvG declines.

With 5 bases clipped from V and 4 bases from J, the junction kept 4 bases outside the gene matches. This CDR3 contains 14 residues. CDR1 and CDR2 (germline): SGHNT, YYREEE (reference sequence). Specimen: unstimulated CD8+ T cells sorted from spleen or lymph node cells, collected before intestinal transplant. The chain employs TRBV5-4 and TRBJ2-3, with TRBD2 matching over 10 bases. The receptor comes from a human donor who received an intestinal transplant. This CDR3 is CASSQSGRADTQYF. DNA for the CDR3: TGTGCCAGCAGTCAAAGCGGGAGGGCAGATACGCAGTATTTT.